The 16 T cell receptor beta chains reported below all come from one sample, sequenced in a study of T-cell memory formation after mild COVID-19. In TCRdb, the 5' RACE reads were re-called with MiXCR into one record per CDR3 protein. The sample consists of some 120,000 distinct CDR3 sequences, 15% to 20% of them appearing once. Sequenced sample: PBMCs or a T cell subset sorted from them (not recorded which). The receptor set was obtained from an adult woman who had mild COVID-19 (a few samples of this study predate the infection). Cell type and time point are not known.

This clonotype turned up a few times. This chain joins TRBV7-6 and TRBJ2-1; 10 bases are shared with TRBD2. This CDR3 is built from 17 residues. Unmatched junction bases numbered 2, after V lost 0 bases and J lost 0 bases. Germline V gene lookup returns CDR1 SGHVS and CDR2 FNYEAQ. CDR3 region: CASSLAPSGSSYNEQFF. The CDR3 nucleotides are TGTGCCAGCAGCTTAGCCCCTAGCGGGAGCTCCTACAATGAGCAGTTCTTC.

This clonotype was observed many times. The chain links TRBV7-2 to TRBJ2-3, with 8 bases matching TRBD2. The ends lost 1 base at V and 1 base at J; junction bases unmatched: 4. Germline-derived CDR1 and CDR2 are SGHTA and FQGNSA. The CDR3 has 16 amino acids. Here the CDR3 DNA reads TGTGCCAGCAGCTTAGTGGCTAGCGGGCGCACAGATACGCAGTATTTT. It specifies CASSLVASGRTDTQYF.

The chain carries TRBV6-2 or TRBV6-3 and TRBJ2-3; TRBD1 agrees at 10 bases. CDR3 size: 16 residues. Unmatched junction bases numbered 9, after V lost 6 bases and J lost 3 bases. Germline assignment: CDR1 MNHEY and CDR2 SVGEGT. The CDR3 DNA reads TGTGCCAGCAGAAAGCCGACAGGGGGCGAGACAGATACGCAGTATTTT. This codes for CASRKPTGGETDTQYF.

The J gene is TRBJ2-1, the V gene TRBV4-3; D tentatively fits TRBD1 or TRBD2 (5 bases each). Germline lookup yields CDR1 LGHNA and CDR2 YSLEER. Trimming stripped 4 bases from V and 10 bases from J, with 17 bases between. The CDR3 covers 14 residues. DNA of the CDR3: TGCGCCAGCAGCCGTGTGAGTCGGGACGGGGAGCAGTTCTTC. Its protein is CASSRVSRDGEQFF.

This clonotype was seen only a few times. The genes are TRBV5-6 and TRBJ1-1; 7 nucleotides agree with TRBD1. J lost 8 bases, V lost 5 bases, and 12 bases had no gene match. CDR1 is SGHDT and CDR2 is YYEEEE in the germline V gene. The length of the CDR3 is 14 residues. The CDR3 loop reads CASSFDRAVLEAFF. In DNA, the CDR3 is TGTGCCAGCAGTTTTGACAGGGCTGTCCTAGAAGCTTTCTTT.

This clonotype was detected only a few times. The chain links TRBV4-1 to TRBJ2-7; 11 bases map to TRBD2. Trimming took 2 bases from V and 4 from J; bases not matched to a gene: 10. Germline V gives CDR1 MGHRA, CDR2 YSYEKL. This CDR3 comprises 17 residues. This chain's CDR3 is CASSQILLAGGHYEQYF. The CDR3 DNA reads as TGCGCCAGCAGCCAAATCTTGCTAGCGGGGGGTCATTACGAGCAGTACTTC.

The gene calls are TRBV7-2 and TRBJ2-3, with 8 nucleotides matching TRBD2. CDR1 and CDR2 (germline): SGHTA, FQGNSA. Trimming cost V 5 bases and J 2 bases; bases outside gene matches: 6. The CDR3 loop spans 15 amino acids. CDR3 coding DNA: TGTGCCAGCAGCCCCGGGGGGGTTCACACAGATACGCAGTATTTT. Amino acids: CASSPGGVHTDTQYF.

CDR3 protein: CASREGGANYGYTF. The CDR3 coding sequence is TGCGCCAGCAGGGAGGGGGGAGCTAACTATGGCTACACCTTC. V is TRBV5-1 and J is TRBJ1-2; perhaps TRBD1 as D (6 bases). CDR3 length: 14 amino acids. The germline gives CDR1 SGHRS, CDR2 YFSETQ. The V gene lost 5 bases and the J gene lost 0 bases, with 11 bases spanning the gap.

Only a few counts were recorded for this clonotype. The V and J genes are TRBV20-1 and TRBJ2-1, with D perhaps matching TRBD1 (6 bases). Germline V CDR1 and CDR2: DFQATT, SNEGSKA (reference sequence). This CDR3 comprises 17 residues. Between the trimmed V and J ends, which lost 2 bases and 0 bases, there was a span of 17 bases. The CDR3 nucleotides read TGCAGTGCTAGACCCCGAAGGGGGAAAAGCTCCTACAATGAGCAGTTCTTC. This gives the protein CSARPRRGKSSYNEQFF.

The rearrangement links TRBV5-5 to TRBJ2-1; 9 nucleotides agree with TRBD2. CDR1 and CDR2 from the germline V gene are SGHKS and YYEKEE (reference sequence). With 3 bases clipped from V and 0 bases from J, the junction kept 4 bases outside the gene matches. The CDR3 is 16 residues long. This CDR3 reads CASSWTSDASYNEQFF. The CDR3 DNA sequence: TGTGCCAGCAGCTGGACTAGCGACGCCTCCTACAATGAGCAGTTCTTC. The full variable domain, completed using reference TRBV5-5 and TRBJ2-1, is DAGVTQSPTHLIKTRGQQVTLRCSPISGHKSVSWYQQVLGQGPQFIFQYYEKEERGRGNFPDRFSARQFPNYSSELNVNALLLGDSALYLCASSWTSDASYNEQFFGPGTRLTVL.

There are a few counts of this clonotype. CDR3 in DNA: TGTGCCAGCCGAACGGAATACACAGATACGCAGTATTTT. Protein sequence: CASRTEYTDTQYF. The chain uses TRBV11-1 and TRBJ2-3; D call uncertain. The CDR3 loop spans 13 amino acids. V was shortened by 8 bases and J by 2 bases, with 11 bases between the two germline ends. From germline, CDR1 is SGHAT and CDR2 FQDESV (reference sequence).

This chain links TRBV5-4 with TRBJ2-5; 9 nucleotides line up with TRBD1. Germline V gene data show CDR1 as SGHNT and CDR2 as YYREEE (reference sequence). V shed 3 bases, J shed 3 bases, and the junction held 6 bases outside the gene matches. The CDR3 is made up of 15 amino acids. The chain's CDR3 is CASSSSTGGKETQYF. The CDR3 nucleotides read TGTGCCAGCAGCTCATCGACAGGGGGAAAAGAGACCCAGTACTTC. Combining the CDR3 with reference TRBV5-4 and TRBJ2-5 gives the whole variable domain ETGVTQSPTHLIKTRGQQVTLRCSSQSGHNTVSWYQQALGQGPQFIFQYYREEENGRGNFPPRFSGLQFPNYSSELNVNALELDDSALYLCASSSSTGGKETQYFGPGTRLLVL.

CDR3 loop: CASSQETLSSYNSPLHF. The CDR3 coding sequence is TGCGCCAGCAGCCAAGAGACTCTGAGCTCCTATAATTCACCCCTCCACTTT. The rearrangement joins TRBV4-1 to TRBJ1-6, with D uncertain. CDR3 size: 17 residues. With 0 bases removed from V and 0 bases from J, the gap between germline ends came to 9 bases. The germline V gene encodes CDR1 MGHRA and CDR2 YSYEKL.

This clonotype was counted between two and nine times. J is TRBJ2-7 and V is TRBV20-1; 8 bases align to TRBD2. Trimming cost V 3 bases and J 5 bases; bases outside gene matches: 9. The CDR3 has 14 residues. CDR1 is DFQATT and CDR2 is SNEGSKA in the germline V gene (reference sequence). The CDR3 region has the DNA TGCAGTGCTAGCGTACTACTAGCGGACGACGAGCAGTACTTC. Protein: CSASVLLADDEQYF.

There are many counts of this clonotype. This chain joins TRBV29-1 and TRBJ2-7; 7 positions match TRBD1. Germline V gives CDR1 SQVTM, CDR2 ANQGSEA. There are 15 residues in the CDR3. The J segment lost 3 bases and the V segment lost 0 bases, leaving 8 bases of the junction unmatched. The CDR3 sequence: CSVEDRAGGFYEQYF. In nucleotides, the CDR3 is TGCAGCGTTGAAGATAGGGCAGGGGGTTTCTACGAGCAGTACTTC.

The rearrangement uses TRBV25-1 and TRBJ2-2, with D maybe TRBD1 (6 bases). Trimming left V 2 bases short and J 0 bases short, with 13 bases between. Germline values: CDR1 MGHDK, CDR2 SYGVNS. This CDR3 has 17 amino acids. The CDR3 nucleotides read TGTGCCAGCAGTGAAGGGCAGGGGATATCGAACACCGGGGAGCTGTTTTTT. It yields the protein CASSEGQGISNTGELFF.